There are a few counts of the clone carrying this TCR beta chain. Its antigen is unidentified. These data belong to a study of response to subunit inactivated influenza vaccine. General study findings and limits: Each seasonal influenza vaccination recruits few new T cells, the authors suggested.

CDR3 size: 14 residues. Germline CDR1 and CDR2: SGHDT and YYEEEE. V trimming: 3 bases; J trimming: 7 bases; junction bases outside the gene matches: 6. Using its own MiXCR run on the RT-PCR reads, TCRdb lists one record per CDR3 protein. In the table there are 650,000 or so distinct CDR3 sequences, 12% to 15% of which are singletons. The receptor comes from a man between 50 and 59 years old who received an inactivated influenza vaccine. This chain connects TRBV5-6 to TRBJ2-4; 8 bases line up with TRBD2. This material consisted of PBMCs from blood, taken approximately 15 days before vaccination. The CDR3 region has the DNA TGTGCCAGCAGCTCCGCGGCTAGCGGGAACATTCAGTACTTC. Its translation: CASSSAASGNIQYF.